This is a list of T cell receptor beta chains from one sample in a study of T-cell memory formation after mild COVID-19. TCRdb reanalysed the 5' RACE reads using MiXCR and keeps one entry per CDR3 protein. The table has 450,000 to 650,000 distinct CDR3 sequences, roughly 21% seen once; the top ten hold around 13%. Sequenced: PBMCs or a T cell subset sorted from them (not recorded which). These receptors were collected from an adult woman who had mild COVID-19 (a few samples of this study predate the infection). Cell type and time point are not known. Both conserved end residues are part of each CDR3. The size of a clone is reported for some rows only, either as once, few or many, or as a class for expanded clones.

TRBV5-6 | NA | CASSPWGGYNQPQHF
TRBV24-1 | few | CATSDFNSGEQYF
TRBV20-1 | many | CSARRGIIGETQYF
TRBV19 | NA | CASSSDTNTEAFF
TRBV5-1 | NA | CASSLPGQRTEAFF
TRBV7-9 | few | CASSQGKYTEAFF
TRBV7-8 | NA | CASSIGLAGSTDTQYF
TRBV27 | few | CASSYAGFTKNIQYF
TRBV9 | NA | CASSGREGHNEQFF
TRBV5-6 | few | CASSLSPSAGGNYEQYF
TRBV6-5 | NA | CASSSARSSYNEQFF
TRBV20-1 | NA | CSATRGGTSTDTQYF
TRBV12-3/TRBV12-4 | NA | CASSPSGGAGVNTEAFF
TRBV5-1 | NA | CASSTPLGRGNEQFF
TRBV4-3 | few | CASSSHSTGVTYEQYF
TRBV20-1 | few | CSARDSDNGSGNTIYF
TRBV12-3/TRBV12-4 | NA | CASRGQAKIEAFF
TRBV12-3/TRBV12-4 | NA | CASLPATLTDTQYF
TRBV7-2 | few | CASSLRQGSSQPQHF
TRBV12-3/TRBV12-4 | few | CASSPALGTSGSLYEQFF
TRBV19 | NA | CASSTRTGYGYTF
TRBV20-1 | NA | CSATQGTGDSPLHF
TRBV5-1 | few | CASSPVLTRQETQYF
TRBV29-1 | few | CSVLTSGSQEQFF
TRBV25-1 | few | CASNGDRQETQYF
TRBV4-1 | NA | CASSQVFGAGNEQFF
TRBV7-2 | few | CASSLDGGNTIYF
TRBV25-1 | few | CASSDLDEQYF
TRBV7-3 | NA | CASASGGAWENEQFF
TRBV3-1 | few | CASSQDFADTQYF
TRBV7-9 | few | CASSLSSAGVSGANVLTF
TRBV29-1 | NA | CSVAGGGEAFF
TRBV7-2 | NA | CASSSRERGTDTQYF
TRBV12-3/TRBV12-4 | NA | CASRTDRRGGRFGTDTQYF
TRBV9 | many | CASSPLSASSYNEQFF
TRBV13 | NA | CASSSRGQGAGPLHF
TRBV9 | few | CASSPTSGGYYEQYF
TRBV5-1 | few | CASSTTGAANTEAFF
TRBV4-2 | NA | CASSQEAGPAYEQYF
TRBV5-1 | NA | CASSDGRRETQYF
TRBV18 | NA | CASSPEAGPTYEQYF
TRBV20-1 | once | CSARRQGADTQYF
TRBV12-3/TRBV12-4 | few | CASRSEYTEAFF
TRBV2 | few | CASTTGHSYEQYF
TRBV5-1 | NA | CASSLYTGREQFF
TRBV7-9 | once | CASSLQTDRPTQYF
TRBV7-9 | few | CASRPGTRREFTEAFF
TRBV19 | once | CASGHSYSNQPQHF
TRBV7-9 | few | CASSPRGGPEGYTF
TRBV5-1 | NA | CASSFRDRQETQYF
TRBV12-3/TRBV12-4 | many | CASSRDRSNQPQHF
TRBV4-1 | NA | CASSQVMTGGATGYTF